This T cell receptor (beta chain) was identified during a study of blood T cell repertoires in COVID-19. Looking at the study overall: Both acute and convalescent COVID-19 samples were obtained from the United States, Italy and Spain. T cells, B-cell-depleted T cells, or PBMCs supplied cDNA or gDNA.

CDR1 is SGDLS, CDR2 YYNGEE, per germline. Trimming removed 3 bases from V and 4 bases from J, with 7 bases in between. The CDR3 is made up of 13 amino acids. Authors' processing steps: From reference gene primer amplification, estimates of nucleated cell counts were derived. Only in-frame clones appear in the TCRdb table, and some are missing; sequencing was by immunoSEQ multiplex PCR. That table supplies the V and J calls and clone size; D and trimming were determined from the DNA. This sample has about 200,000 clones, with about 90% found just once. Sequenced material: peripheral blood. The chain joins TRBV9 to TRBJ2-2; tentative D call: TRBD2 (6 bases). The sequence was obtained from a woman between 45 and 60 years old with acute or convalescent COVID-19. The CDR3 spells CASSEGLTGELFF. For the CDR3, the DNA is TGTGCCAGCAGCGAGGGACTCACCGGGGAGCTGTTTTTT.